Listed below are T cell receptor beta chains from one sample, sequenced in a study of blood T cell repertoires in COVID-19. Assay used: immunoSEQ multiplex PCR; TCRdb lists only in-frame clones, some missing. In the table there are roughly 80,000 clones, approximately 80% of which are singletons. The sample was peripheral blood. The receptors were sampled from a man between 50 and 59 years old with acute or convalescent COVID-19. CDR3s include the opening cysteine and the closing phenylalanine or tryptophan. D genes are given only for firm matches. Only some rows state a clone size, as once, few, many or a class for expanded clones.

d_call,v_call,clone_size,j_call,cdr3_nt,cdr3_aa
-,TRBV13,-,TRBJ1-1,TGTGCCAGCTCATTCCGCCCCCAGGGCTCTGAAGCTTTCTTT,CASSFRPQGSEAFF
TRBD1,TRBV7-9,-,TRBJ1-3,TGTGCCAGCAGCGAGGGACAGGGCTCTGGAAACACCATATATTTT,CASSEGQGSGNTIYF
-,TRBV9,-,TRBJ1-2,TGTGCCAGCAGCGTTGCCGAGGGCGCCTGGGGCTACACCTTC,CASSVAEGAWGYTF
TRBD2,TRBV5-1,-,TRBJ2-7,TGCGCCAGCAACCGGGGGGACGCAGGCTACGAGCAGTACTTC,CASNRGDAGYEQYF
-,TRBV19,-,TRBJ1-3,TGTGCCAGTAGTACTCTTCCAGGTTATACGAGCTCTGGAAACACCATATATTTT,CASSTLPGYTSSGNTIYF
TRBD1,TRBV18,-,TRBJ1-5,TGTGCCAGCTCACCACAGGGGACAGGGAATCAGCCCCAGCATTTT,CASSPQGTGNQPQHF
-,TRBV3-1/TRBV3-2,-,TRBJ1-3,TGTGCCAGCAGCCCCGTTGGAAACACCATATATTTT,CASSPVGNTIYF
TRBD1,TRBV10-3,-,TRBJ1-6,TGTGCCATGAGGGGACAGCCCGATTCACCCCTCCACTTT,CAMRGQPDSPLHF
-,TRBV7-3,-,TRBJ2-3,TGTGCCAGCAGCACCGGGGGAAAATCAGATACGCAGTATTTT,CASSTGGKSDTQYF
-,TRBV7-2,-,TRBJ2-6,TGTGCCAGCAGCCCCGGGTCCTCTGGGGCCAACGTCCTGACTTTC,CASSPGSSGANVLTF
TRBD1,TRBV29-1,-,TRBJ1-1,TGCAGCGCCTATGAGATGGACAGGGGATGGACTGAAGCTTTCTTT,CSAYEMDRGWTEAFF
-,TRBV7-8,-,TRBJ2-7,TGTGCCAGCAGCCCGTGGACATTCGCCCCCTACGAGCAGTACTTC,CASSPWTFAPYEQYF
TRBD1,TRBV28,-,TRBJ1-1,TGTGCCAGCAGCGCTGGACAGGGGTTCACTGAAGCTTTCTTT,CASSAGQGFTEAFF
-,TRBV5-4,-,TRBJ2-7,TGTGCCAGCAGCGGTAGGAGCTTCGAGAACGAGCAGTACTTC,CASSGRSFENEQYF
TRBD1,TRBV19,-,TRBJ2-7,TGTGCCAGTAGTCCCGGACAGGGCCCCTACGAGCAGTACTTC,CASSPGQGPYEQYF
-,TRBV5-1,-,TRBJ2-5,TGCGCCAGCAGCGATGTATCACAGGGTTGGGAGACCCAGTACTTC,CASSDVSQGWETQYF
TRBD1,TRBV29-1,-,TRBJ2-7,TGCAGCGTCGTTTCCGGGACAGATTCCTACGAGCAGTACTTC,CSVVSGTDSYEQYF
TRBD1,TRBV9,-,TRBJ2-7,TGTGCCAGCAGCGTAGGGGGACAGGGGGCAGGGGAGCAGTACTTC,CASSVGGQGAGEQYF
TRBD1,TRBV27,-,TRBJ2-5,TGTGCCAGCAGTGACTGGCGGGAGACAGGGGGGCAAGAGACCCAGTACTTC,CASSDWRETGGQETQYF
-,TRBV7-9,-,TRBJ1-2,TGTGCCAGCAGCGACTCTAACTATGGCTACACCTTC,CASSDSNYGYTF
-,TRBV15,-,TRBJ2-1,TGTGCCACCAGCAGGCCGGCGGGCGCGGATATTTACAATGAGCAGTTCTTC,CATSRPAGADIYNEQFF
-,TRBV19,-,TRBJ1-5,TGTGCCAGTAGTGAGGACAGTAGCAATCAGCCCCAGCATTTT,CASSEDSSNQPQHF
-,TRBV7-2,-,TRBJ2-5,TGTGCCAGCAGCTTGGGTTCCAGGAGGTACCAAGAGACCCAGTACTTC,CASSLGSRRYQETQYF
TRBD1,TRBV29-1,-,TRBJ1-4,TGCAGCGTTGAAGGAGACCAGGGGGCGACTAATGAAAAACTGTTTTTT,CSVEGDQGATNEKLFF
-,TRBV5-1,-,TRBJ2-5,TGCGCCAGCAGCTTGATAGGACTGACGGGATTATTCCAAGAGACCCAGTACTTC,CASSLIGLTGLFQETQYF
TRBD2,TRBV4-2,-,TRBJ2-3,TGTGCCAGCAGCCAGGCCTACTTAGCGGGAGGGCCATCAGATACGCAGTATTTT,CASSQAYLAGGPSDTQYF
TRBD2,TRBV6-2/TRBV6-3,-,TRBJ2-5,TGTGCCAGCAGTACCGGTCGAGTAGCGGGAGCGGGTCAAGAGACCCAGTACTTC,CASSTGRVAGAGQETQYF
TRBD2,TRBV10-3,-,TRBJ2-4,TGTGCCATCAGGGGGGAGGGGCTGAGCATTCAGTACTTC,CAIRGEGLSIQYF
TRBD1,TRBV5-5,-,TRBJ1-1,TGTGCCAGCTTCGGGGCAGGGGGCACTGAAGCTTTCTTT,CASFGAGGTEAFF
-,TRBV19,-,TRBJ1-1,TGTGCCAGTAGTATAGTGCCCAGGGAGGGCACTGAAGCTTTCTTT,CASSIVPREGTEAFF
TRBD1,TRBV7-9,-,TRBJ1-6,TGTGCCAGCAGCTATGGACAGGGAGGGTCACCCCTCCACTTT,CASSYGQGGSPLHF
-,TRBV9,-,TRBJ1-5,TGTGCCAGCAGCGTAGGGAACAGGGCGGATCAGCCCCAGCATTTT,CASSVGNRADQPQHF
-,TRBV13,-,TRBJ2-7,TGTGCCAGCAGCGTATACAGCACCTACGAGCAGTACTTC,CASSVYSTYEQYF
-,TRBV19,-,TRBJ2-7,TGTGCCAGTAGTGTACGGTTTAGCTCCTACGAGCAGTACTTC,CASSVRFSSYEQYF
TRBD2,TRBV4-3,-,TRBJ2-1,TGCGCCAGCAGCCAAGACCGGGCGGGAGGGCTTTATGAGCAGTTCTTC,CASSQDRAGGLYEQFF
TRBD1,TRBV18,-,TRBJ1-1,TGTGCCAGCTCACGGGACAGGGCCTCCTACACTGAAGCTTTCTTT,CASSRDRASYTEAFF
TRBD1,TRBV18,few,TRBJ1-1,TGTGCCAGCTCACTGGGACAGAAGAACACTGAAGCTTTCTTT,CASSLGQKNTEAFF
TRBD1,TRBV4-3,-,TRBJ2-2,TGCGCCAGCAGCCAATCGGGCCCTTCCGGGACAGCGAACACCGGGGAGCTGTTTTTT,CASSQSGPSGTANTGELFF
-,TRBV19,few,TRBJ2-2,TGTGCCAGTAGACTTCAAGGACAATCGAACACCGGGGAGCTGTTTTTT,CASRLQGQSNTGELFF
-,TRBV20-1,-,TRBJ2-1,TGCAGTGCTAGGGAGTACGATGAGCAGTTCTTC,CSAREYDEQFF
-,TRBV12-3/TRBV12-4,once,TRBJ1-1,TGTGCCAGCAGTTCGTTCGTGAACACTGAAGCTTTCTTT,CASSSFVNTEAFF
TRBD1,TRBV4-3,-,TRBJ1-2,TGCGCCAGCAGCCAACGGACAGGGAACTATGGCTACACCTTC,CASSQRTGNYGYTF
-,TRBV10-3,-,TRBJ1-1,TGTGCCATCAGTGAAACAGGCACTGAAGCTTTCTTT,CAISETGTEAFF
-,TRBV19,few,TRBJ2-1,TGTGCCAGTAGCGGGGGGCTAGGCGATTACAATGAGCAGTTCTTC,CASSGGLGDYNEQFF
-,TRBV5-1,-,TRBJ1-1,TGCGCCAGCAGCCCGGGGGAGAAACCTGGCACTGAAGCTTTCTTT,CASSPGEKPGTEAFF
TRBD1,TRBV2,few,TRBJ2-7,TGTGCCAGCAGGGGGACAGGGGACTACGAGCAGTACTTC,CASRGTGDYEQYF